Listed below are T cell receptor beta chains from one sample, sequenced in a study of cytomegalovirus exposure and HLA in healthy donors. Sequencing was performed with immunoSEQ multiplex PCR; in TCRdb, only in-frame clones are kept and a portion is missing. The table shows about 110,000 clones, with 70% to 85% occurring only once. The specimen sequenced was PBMCs. Receptor source: a man aged 25-45 years in good health and CMV-seropositive. Both conserved end residues are part of each CDR3. Each record gives: clone size, D gene, J gene, V gene, CDR3 DNA, CDR3 protein. The D gene is left open where the match is weak. Part of the rows lack a size; the others show once, few, many or a class for expanded clones.

-,TRBD2,TRBJ2-1,TRBV30,TGTGCCTGGAGTCTACTGACCATAGCGGGCTCCTACAATGAGCAGTTCTTC,CAWSLLTIAGSYNEQFF
-,-,TRBJ2-1,TRBV9,TGTGCCAGCAGCGTAGACGGGGGATCCTACAATGAGCAGTTCTTC,CASSVDGGSYNEQFF
-,TRBD1,TRBJ2-7,TRBV7-9,TGTTCCAGCAGCTTATTGATGGGACAGGGAACGGGTGAGCAGTACTTC,CSSSLLMGQGTGEQYF
-,-,TRBJ2-5,TRBV6-6,TGTGCCAGCAGTTACTCGTCGGGACAAGAAGAGACCCAGTACTTC,CASSYSSGQEETQYF
-,-,TRBJ2-3,TRBV19,TGTGCCAGTAGTATAGCTGATACGCAGTATTTT,CASSIADTQYF
once,TRBD2,TRBJ2-7,TRBV7-2,TGTGCCAGCAGCTTATTTGGCGGGGGGGCCTACGAGCAGTACTTC,CASSLFGGGAYEQYF
-,TRBD1,TRBJ2-7,TRBV14,TGTGCCAGCAGCCAAAGGACAGGGCCCTACGAGCAGTACTTC,CASSQRTGPYEQYF
-,-,TRBJ2-7,TRBV4-1,TGCGCCAGCAGCCAAGATTGGGCTTCTTTGTTTTACGAGCAGTACTTC,CASSQDWASLFYEQYF
-,-,TRBJ1-6,TRBV14,TGTGCCAGCAGCCAGGACTACAATTCACCCCTCCACTTT,CASSQDYNSPLHF
-,TRBD2,TRBJ2-1,TRBV6-5,TGTGCCAGCAGGCGAGGACTAGAAAACAATGAGCAGTTCTTC,CASRRGLENNEQFF
-,TRBD1,TRBJ2-5,TRBV6-5,TGTGCCAGCAGTTACTCGAGGGACAGGCAAGAGACCCAGTACTTC,CASSYSRDRQETQYF
-,-,TRBJ2-5,TRBV6-1,TGTGCCAGCAGTAGAAGACGGGAAGAGACCCAGTACTTC,CASSRRREETQYF
-,TRBD2,TRBJ2-5,TRBV7-2,TGTGCCAGCAGCTTAGATAGCGGGAGTTGGACCCAGTACTTC,CASSLDSGSWTQYF
-,-,TRBJ2-2,TRBV7-7,TGTGCCAGCAGCAAAGGGGACGGGGGTCTTGGCGGGGAGCTGTTTTTT,CASSKGDGGLGGELFF
-,-,TRBJ1-1,TRBV7-2,TGTGCCAGCAGCTCGAACCGGGGTGGGAATGGTGAAGCTTTCTTT,CASSSNRGGNGEAFF
-,TRBD2,TRBJ2-5,TRBV7-2,TGTGCCAGCAGCTCTAGCGGGGGGGACCAAGAGACCCAGTACTTC,CASSSSGGDQETQYF
-,TRBD1,TRBJ2-1,TRBV19,TGTGCCGCGTCCGCCGGGACAGGGGTAGATGAGCAGTTCTTC,CAASAGTGVDEQFF
-,-,TRBJ1-4,TRBV6-1,TGTGCCAGCAGCGAAATAGCAACTAATGAAAAACTGTTTTTT,CASSEIATNEKLFF
few,-,TRBJ1-1,TRBV6-1,TGTGCCAGCAGTGAAAGGGGTACAGTCACTGAAGCTTTCTTT,CASSERGTVTEAFF
few,-,TRBJ1-2,TRBV4-1,TGCGCCAGCAGCCAAGGCCCGGCAGGCTATGGCTACACCTTC,CASSQGPAGYGYTF
-,TRBD2,TRBJ2-1,TRBV6-4,TGTGCCAGCAGTGACCCAGCGGGGGGAGGGAGTGAGCAGTTCTTC,CASSDPAGGGSEQFF
-,TRBD2,TRBJ2-3,TRBV11-3,TGTGCCAGCAGCCCGAGGGAGGGGTGGGGCGGAGATACGCAGTATTTT,CASSPREGWGGDTQYF
-,TRBD1,TRBJ2-1,TRBV6-6,TGTGCCAGCAGTAACAGGGGGCTAACCTACAATGAGCAGTTCTTC,CASSNRGLTYNEQFF
-,-,TRBJ2-3,TRBV7-3,TGTGCCAGCAGCTCATCTAGCGATAGGGGTCTGGCTGCGCAGTATTTT,CASSSSSDRGLAAQYF
-,-,TRBJ2-7,TRBV7-9,TGTGCCAGCAGCTTTTCCGTGACAGAATACGAGCAGTACTTC,CASSFSVTEYEQYF
-,TRBD1,TRBJ1-5,TRBV28,TGTGCCACCTCCACAGGGGGTTGGCAGCCCCAGCATTTT,CATSTGGWQPQHF
-,TRBD1,TRBJ2-7,TRBV30,TGTGCCTGGAGGTACAGGGGTGGGTCCTACGAGCAGTACTTC,CAWRYRGGSYEQYF
-,TRBD1,TRBJ1-1,TRBV4-2,TGTGCCAGCAGCCCGAGGAGGGGAAAGACAGGGGGCCCGGGTGAAGCTTTCTTT,CASSPRRGKTGGPGEAFF
-,-,TRBJ1-6,TRBV29-1,TGCAGCGTTGAAGACTTGTACTATAATTCACCCCTCCACTTT,CSVEDLYYNSPLHF
once,TRBD2,TRBJ2-2,TRBV4-1,TGCGCCAGCAGCCAAGATTGGGCGGGGGGCAACACCGGGGAGCTGTTTTTT,CASSQDWAGGNTGELFF
-,TRBD2,TRBJ2-7,TRBV30,TGTGCCTGGAGTAATAGCGGGGGGTCGTTCGAGCAGTACTTC,CAWSNSGGSFEQYF
-,TRBD1,TRBJ1-1,TRBV29-1,TGCAGCGCCCGGGACAGATATAACACTGAAGCTTTCTTT,CSARDRYNTEAFF
-,TRBD1,TRBJ2-1,TRBV27,TGTGCCAGCAGTTTAGTTACAGGGGGCTCGGGTGAGCAGTTCTTC,CASSLVTGGSGEQFF
-,-,TRBJ1-5,TRBV7-2,TGTGCCAGCAGCCCCTGGGCGGGGGGCAATCAGCCCCAGCATTTT,CASSPWAGGNQPQHF
-,-,TRBJ2-1,TRBV6-4,TGTGCCAGCAGTGAAAGGTTCGACAAGCTTGAGCAGTTCTTC,CASSERFDKLEQFF
-,TRBD2,TRBJ2-7,TRBV7-8,TGTGCCAGCAGCCCACTTGGGGGGGTGAGCTCCTACGAGCAGTACTTC,CASSPLGGVSSYEQYF
once,TRBD2,TRBJ2-5,TRBV7-2,TGTGCCAGCAGCAGGACTAGCGGGGGTGTAAAGACCCAGTACTTC,CASSRTSGGVKTQYF
-,-,TRBJ2-5,TRBV19,TGTGCCAGTAGCCTCCAGGGTGTAGAAGAGACCCAGTACTTC,CASSLQGVEETQYF
-,-,TRBJ2-1,TRBV11-2,TGTGCCAGCAGCTTTACAGGGTGGGGTTACAATGAGCAGTTCTTC,CASSFTGWGYNEQFF
-,TRBD1,TRBJ2-1,TRBV9,TGTGCCAGCAGCGCCTACTCCGGGACAGGGGGCCTTGAGCAGTTCTTC,CASSAYSGTGGLEQFF
-,TRBD1,TRBJ2-1,TRBV27,TGTGCCAGCAGTCCGGTGGGACAGGCTGATGAGCAGTTCTTC,CASSPVGQADEQFF
-,-,TRBJ1-2,TRBV4-3,TGCGCCAGCAGCCTATACCCTGGGGGGGGGCTCAGCTATGGCTACACCTTC,CASSLYPGGGLSYGYTF
-,-,TRBJ2-7,TRBV7-9,TGTTCCAGCAGCCGAACAGGGTTAAGCTCCTACGAGCAGTACTTC,CSSSRTGLSSYEQYF
-,-,TRBJ2-5,TRBV2,TGTGCCAGCAGTGAACGGGAAATGAGGGCGCAAGAGACCCAGTACTTC,CASSEREMRAQETQYF
-,TRBD1,TRBJ2-3,TRBV10-3,TGTGCCATACAACAGGGGGCGCAAACAGATACGCAGTATTTT,CAIQQGAQTDTQYF
-,-,TRBJ2-1,TRBV7-3,TGTGCCAGCAGCCCCGTCGCGAGGGATGAGCAGTTCTTC,CASSPVARDEQFF